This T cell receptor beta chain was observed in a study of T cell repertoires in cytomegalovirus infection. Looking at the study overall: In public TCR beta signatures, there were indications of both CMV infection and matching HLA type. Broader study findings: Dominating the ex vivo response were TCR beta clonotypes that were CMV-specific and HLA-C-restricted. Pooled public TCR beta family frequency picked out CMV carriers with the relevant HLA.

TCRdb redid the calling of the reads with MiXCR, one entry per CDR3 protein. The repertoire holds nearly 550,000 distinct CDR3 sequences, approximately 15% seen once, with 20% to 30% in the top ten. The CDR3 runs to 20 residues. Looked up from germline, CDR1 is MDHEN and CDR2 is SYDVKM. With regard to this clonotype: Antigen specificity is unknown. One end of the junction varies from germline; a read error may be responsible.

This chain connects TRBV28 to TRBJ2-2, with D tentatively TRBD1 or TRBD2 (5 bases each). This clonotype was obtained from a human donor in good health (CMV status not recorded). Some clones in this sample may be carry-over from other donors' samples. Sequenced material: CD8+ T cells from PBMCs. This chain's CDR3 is CASSFLGGWGAGKVTGELLF. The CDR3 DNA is TGTGCCAGCAGTTTTCTGGGCGGGTGGGGCGCAGGGAAGGTCACCGGGGAGCTGCTTTTT.